Listed here are 5 T cell receptor beta chains from one sample, sequenced in a study of blood T cells in healthy people across ages. A J-beta primer mix and a sample-barcoded 5' primer were used in a second PCR of roughly 7 to 12 cycles. One entry per CDR3 protein, called by TCRdb with MiXCR from the 5' RACE reads. Of around 1.7 million distinct CDR3 sequences listed, 28% are singletons. Input material: blood. The receptors were sampled from a woman in her twenties or thirties in good health.

The genes are TRBV12-3 or TRBV12-4 and TRBJ2-5; the match to TRBD1 covers 7 bases. There are 14 residues in the CDR3. With 7 bases clipped from V and 2 bases from J, the junction kept 7 bases outside the gene matches. CDR3 DNA: TGTGCCAGCACGGAACAGGGGCGACAAGAGACCCAGTACTTC. Protein: CASTEQGRQETQYF.

This clonotype was seen repeatedly, ten times or more. V usage is TRBV4-1 and J usage is TRBJ1-6; D gene unclear. Trimming cost V 0 bases and J 8 bases, with 14 bases left between them. This CDR3 spans 16 amino acids. Germline lookup yields CDR1 MGHRA and CDR2 YSYEKL. The CDR3 region is CASSQDSGLRYSPLHF. DNA for the CDR3: TGCGCCAGCAGCCAAGACTCAGGCCTGAGGTATTCACCCCTCCACTTT.

The chain links TRBV2 to TRBJ2-5; D is perhaps TRBD1 or TRBD2 (6 bases each). This CDR3 region has 13 residues. The germline V and J ends were trimmed by 7 bases and 4 bases, with 13 bases remaining between them. The germline V gene encodes CDR1 SNHLY and CDR2 FYNNEI. CDR3 nucleotides: TGTGCCAGCATAAGGGGGGCGGGAGAGACCCAGTACTTC. Translating gives CASIRGAGETQYF.

About this clonotype: The junction and the germline gene differ at one end; a read error may be behind it. The rearrangement joins TRBV11-2 to TRBJ2-5; no reliable D call. CDR3 length: 11 amino acids. Per germline, CDR1 SGHAT and CDR2 FQNNGV. As DNA, the CDR3 is TGTGCCAGCAGTTACAGAGAGACCCAGCACTTC. Amino acids: CASSYRETQHF.

This clonotype was observed a few times. The chain uses TRBV5-5 and TRBJ2-6; maybe TRBD1 (6 bases). Per the germline V gene, CDR1 is SGHKS and CDR2 is YYEKEE (reference sequence). The V end was cut by 2 bases, the J end by 6 bases, with 12 bases between. There are 15 residues in the CDR3. In DNA, the CDR3 is TGTGCCAGCAGCTTACAGGGCTCCGCGGCCAACGTCCTGACTTTC. This sequence encodes CASSLQGSAANVLTF.